Many counts were recorded for the clone carrying this TCR beta chain. Its target is unknown. The germline CDR1 and CDR2 sequences are SGDLS and YYNGEE. Trimming took 3 bases from V and 0 from J, leaving 9 bases between them. This CDR3 has 14 amino acids. TCRdb re-derived calls from the 5' RACE reads in MiXCR, one entry per CDR3 protein. The table records 60,000 to 70,000 distinct CDR3 sequences, roughly 4.9% of them present only once. These data originate in a study of neurological immune-mediated disorders. The study's findings and limits: When the repertoires were grouped phylogenetically, those of 18 of the 34 multiple sclerosis patients came together in a single cluster of related CDR3 sequences, which points to a possible repertoire-level signature.

The clonotype was recovered from a human donor with multiple sclerosis. The donor label of this sample is uncertain. Specimen: PBMCs. The rearrangement links TRBV9 to TRBJ1-1, with D tentatively TRBD1 (5 bases). The CDR3 is CASSGRELNTEAFF. The CDR3 nucleotides read TGTGCCAGCAGCGGCAGGGAATTGAACACTGAAGCTTTCTTT.